The entry that follows covers one T cell receptor beta chain sequence. Antigen: not known. At one boundary the junction diverges from the germline segment, which might be a read error. This entry belongs to a study of shared clonotypes between healthy human individuals. Whole-study findings and limits: Having only a few donors restricted how much genetic and exposure-history diversity was captured. A few donors shared approximately 5% of their naive CD4 clonotypes. The authors expected sequencing depth to affect clonotype sharing among donors.

Splitting of CD4+ cells produced CD45RA+ naive and CD45RA-negative memory subsets. The CDR3 is made up of 14 amino acids. CDR1 is SEHNR, CDR2 FQNEAQ, per germline (reference sequence). Clones were sequenced by immunoSEQ multiplex PCR, and TCRdb holds only the in-frame ones, with some missing. The sample shows millions of clones, over 85% of them seen only once. V gene TRBV7-9 combines with J gene TRBJ2-7; 7 bases are shared with TRBD1. Material: naive CD4+ T cells from PBMCs. Subset here: CD45RA+ positively selected. The receptor's source is a man younger than 35 in good health. Some clones in this sample may be carry-over from other donors' samples. The CDR3 is CAGSRSSTGSEQYF. CDR3 in DNA: TGTGCCGGCAGCCGGTCCTCGACAGGGAGCGAGCAGTACTTC.